This T cell receptor beta chain was identified during a study of post-analysis software for immune sequencing data. General study points: Controls had lower frequencies than patients of roughly five TRBV segments, which included TRBV5-6, TRBV5-1 and TRBV20-1.

Trimming removed 6 bases from V and 3 bases from J, with 12 bases in between. The CDR3 extends over 13 amino acids. Germline CDR1 is MNHNS and CDR2 is SASEGT. TCR beta cDNA libraries included unique molecular identifiers. TCRdb ran MiXCR on the PCR reads and lists one entry per CDR3 protein. Among 750,000 to 950,000 distinct CDR3 sequences listed, roughly 50% were seen once. Details on this clonotype: Its target is unknown.

Sequenced input: blood. The chain is built from TRBV6-1 and TRBJ2-7; no firm D call. The TCR sequence derives from a girl aged 5-17 years with multiple sclerosis. The CDR3 region has the DNA TGTGCCAGCAGCCGAACCGAGGTCTACGAGCAGTACTTC. This gives the protein CASSRTEVYEQYF.